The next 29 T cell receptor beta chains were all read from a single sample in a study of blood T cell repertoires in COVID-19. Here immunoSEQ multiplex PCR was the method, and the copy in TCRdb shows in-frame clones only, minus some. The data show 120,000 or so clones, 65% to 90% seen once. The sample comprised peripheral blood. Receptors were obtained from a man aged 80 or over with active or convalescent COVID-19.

The CDR3 nucleotides are TGTGCCAGCAGCCAAAGCCAGGGACAGAACTACGAGCAGTACTTC. This translates into CASSQSQGQNYEQYF. The chain is built from TRBV4-2 and TRBJ2-7; TRBD1 matches at 7 bases. Germline V gives CDR1 LGHNA, CDR2 YNFKEQ. This CDR3 region has 15 residues. The V and J ends lost 2 bases and 3 bases, in that order; junction bases with no gene match: 7.

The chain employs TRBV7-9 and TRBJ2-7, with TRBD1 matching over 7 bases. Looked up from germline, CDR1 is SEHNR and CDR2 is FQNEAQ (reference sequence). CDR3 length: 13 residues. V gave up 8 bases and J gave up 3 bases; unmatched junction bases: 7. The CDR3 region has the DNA TGTGCCAGCGCCGGGACAGTAAACTACGAGCAGTACTTC. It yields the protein CASAGTVNYEQYF.

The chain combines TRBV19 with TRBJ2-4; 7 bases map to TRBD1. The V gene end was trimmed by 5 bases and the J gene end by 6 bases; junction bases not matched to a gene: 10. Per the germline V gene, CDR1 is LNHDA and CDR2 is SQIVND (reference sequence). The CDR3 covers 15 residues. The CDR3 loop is CASSPLDRVGNIQYF. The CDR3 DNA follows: TGTGCCAGTAGTCCTTTAGACAGGGTAGGAAACATTCAGTACTTC.

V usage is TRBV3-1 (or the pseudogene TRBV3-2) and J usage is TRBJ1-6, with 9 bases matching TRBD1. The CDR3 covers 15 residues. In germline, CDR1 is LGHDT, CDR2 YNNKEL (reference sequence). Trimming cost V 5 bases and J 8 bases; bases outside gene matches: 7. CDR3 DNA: TGTGCCAGCAGCTCCCGGGACAGGGTTGATTCACCCCTCCACTTT. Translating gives CASSSRDRVDSPLHF.

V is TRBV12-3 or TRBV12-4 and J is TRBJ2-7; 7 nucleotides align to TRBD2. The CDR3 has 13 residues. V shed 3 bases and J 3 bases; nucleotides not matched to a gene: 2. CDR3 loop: CASSLGRGYEQYF. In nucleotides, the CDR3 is TGTGCCAGCAGTTTGGGGAGGGGCTACGAGCAGTACTTC.

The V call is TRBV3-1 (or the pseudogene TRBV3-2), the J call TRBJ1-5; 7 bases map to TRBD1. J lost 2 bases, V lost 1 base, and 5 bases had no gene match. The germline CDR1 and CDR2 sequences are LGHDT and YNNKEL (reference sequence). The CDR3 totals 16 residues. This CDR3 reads CASSQGTQGGNQPQHF. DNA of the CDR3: TGTGCCAGCAGCCAAGGAACGCAGGGGGGCAATCAGCCCCAGCATTTT.

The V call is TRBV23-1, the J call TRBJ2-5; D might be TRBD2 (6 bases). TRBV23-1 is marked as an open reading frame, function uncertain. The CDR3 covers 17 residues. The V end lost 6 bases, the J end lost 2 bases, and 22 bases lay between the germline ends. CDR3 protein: CASSRPDGGVGQETQYF. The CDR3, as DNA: TGCGCCAGCAGCCGGCCGGACGGGGGAGTTGGTCAAGAGACCCAGTACTTC.

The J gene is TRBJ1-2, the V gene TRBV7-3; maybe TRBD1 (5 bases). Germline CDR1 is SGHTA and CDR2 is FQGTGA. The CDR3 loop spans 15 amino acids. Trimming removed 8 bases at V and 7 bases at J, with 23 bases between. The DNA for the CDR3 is TGTGCCAGCTCCCTGGGGGGGGATAGCCAACGTGGCTACACCTTC. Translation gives CASSLGGDSQRGYTF.

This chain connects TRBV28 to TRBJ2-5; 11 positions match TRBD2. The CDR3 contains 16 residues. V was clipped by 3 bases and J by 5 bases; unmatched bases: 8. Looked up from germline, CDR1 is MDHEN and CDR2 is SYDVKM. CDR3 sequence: CASSLSLAGGGETQYF. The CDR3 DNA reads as TGTGCCAGCAGTTTGAGTCTAGCGGGGGGAGGGGAGACCCAGTACTTC.

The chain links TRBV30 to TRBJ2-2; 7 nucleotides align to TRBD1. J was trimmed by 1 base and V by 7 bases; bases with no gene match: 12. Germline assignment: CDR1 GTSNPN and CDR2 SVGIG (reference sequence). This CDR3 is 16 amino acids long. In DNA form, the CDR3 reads TGTGCCTCAAAAAGAGTAGGGGGCCTGAACACCGGGGAGCTGTTTTTT. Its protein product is CASKRVGGLNTGELFF.

CDR3 amino acids: CASSQRRGAGNTIYF. The CDR3 DNA reads as TGTGCCAGTAGCCAGCGTCGGGGTGCTGGAAACACCATATATTTT. The V call is TRBV19, the J call TRBJ1-3; D gene ambiguous. The CDR3 consists of 15 residues. Per germline, CDR1 LNHDA and CDR2 SQIVND (reference sequence). Trimming left V 6 bases short and J 2 bases short, with 14 bases between. The variable domain in full, completed from reference TRBV19 and TRBJ1-3, reads DGGITQSPKYLFRKEGQNVTLSCEQNLNHDAMYWYRQDPGQGLRLIYYSQIVNDFQKGDIAEGYSVSREKKESFPLTVTSAQKNPTAFYLCASSQRRGAGNTIYFGEGSWLTVV.

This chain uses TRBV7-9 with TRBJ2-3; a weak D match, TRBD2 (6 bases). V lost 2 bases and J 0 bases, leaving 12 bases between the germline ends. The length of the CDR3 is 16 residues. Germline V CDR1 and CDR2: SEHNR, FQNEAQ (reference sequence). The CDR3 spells CASSLTGGRSTDTQYF. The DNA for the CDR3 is TGTGCCAGCAGCTTAACCGGGGGAAGGAGCACAGATACGCAGTATTTT.

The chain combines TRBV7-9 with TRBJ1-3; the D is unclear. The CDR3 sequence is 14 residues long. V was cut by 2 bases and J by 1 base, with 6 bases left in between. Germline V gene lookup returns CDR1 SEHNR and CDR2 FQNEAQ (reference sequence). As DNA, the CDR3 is TGTGCCAGCAGCTTACCAGGATCTGGAAACACCATATATTTT. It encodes CASSLPGSGNTIYF.

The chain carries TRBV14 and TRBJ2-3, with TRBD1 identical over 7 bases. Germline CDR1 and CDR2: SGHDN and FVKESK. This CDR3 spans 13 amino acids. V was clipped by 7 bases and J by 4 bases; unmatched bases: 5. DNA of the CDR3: TGTGCCAGCACAACAGGGGCCCCAGATACGCAGTATTTT. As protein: CASTTGAPDTQYF.

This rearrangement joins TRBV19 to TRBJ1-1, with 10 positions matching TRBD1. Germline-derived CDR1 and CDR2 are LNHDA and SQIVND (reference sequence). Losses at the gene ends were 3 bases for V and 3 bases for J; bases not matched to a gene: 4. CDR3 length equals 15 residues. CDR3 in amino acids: CASSMTGGRYTEAFF. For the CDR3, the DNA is TGTGCCAGTAGTATGACAGGGGGCAGGTACACTGAAGCTTTCTTT.

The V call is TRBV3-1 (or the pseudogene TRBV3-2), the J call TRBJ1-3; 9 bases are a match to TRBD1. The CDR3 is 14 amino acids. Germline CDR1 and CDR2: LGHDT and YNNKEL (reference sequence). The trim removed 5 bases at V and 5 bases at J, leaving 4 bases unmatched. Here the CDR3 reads CASSGTGNRNTIYF. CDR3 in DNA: TGTGCCAGCAGCGGGACAGGGAATAGAAACACCATATATTTT.

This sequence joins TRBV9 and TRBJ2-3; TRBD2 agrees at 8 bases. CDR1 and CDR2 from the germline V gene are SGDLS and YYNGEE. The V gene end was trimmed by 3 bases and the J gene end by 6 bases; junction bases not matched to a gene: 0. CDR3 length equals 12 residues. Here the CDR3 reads CASSAGGDTQYF. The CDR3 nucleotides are TGTGCCAGCAGCGCGGGGGGGGATACGCAGTATTTT.

The CDR3 DNA reads TGCGCCAGCAAGACGGAGGACGGAGGGGGCTACACCTTC. Translated: CASKTEDGGGYTF. J is TRBJ1-2 and V is TRBV5-1; D remains ambiguous. Trimming took 6 bases from V and 8 from J, leaving 17 bases between them. The CDR3 is 13 amino acids. Germline CDR1 is SGHRS and CDR2 is YFSETQ.

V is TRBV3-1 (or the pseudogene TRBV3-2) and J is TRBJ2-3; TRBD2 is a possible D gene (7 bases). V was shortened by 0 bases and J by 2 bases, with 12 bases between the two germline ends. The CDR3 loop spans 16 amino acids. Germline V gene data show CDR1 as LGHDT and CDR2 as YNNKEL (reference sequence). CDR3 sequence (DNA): TGTGCCAGCAGCCAAGACCTTCGGGGGGCCACAGATACGCAGTATTTT. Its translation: CASSQDLRGATDTQYF.

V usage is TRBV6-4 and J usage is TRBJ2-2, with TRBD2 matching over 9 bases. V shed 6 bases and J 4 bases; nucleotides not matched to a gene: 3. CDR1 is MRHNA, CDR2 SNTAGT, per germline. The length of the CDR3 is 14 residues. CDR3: CASSGLAFTGELFF. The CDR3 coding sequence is TGTGCCAGCAGCGGACTAGCGTTCACCGGGGAGCTGTTTTTT.

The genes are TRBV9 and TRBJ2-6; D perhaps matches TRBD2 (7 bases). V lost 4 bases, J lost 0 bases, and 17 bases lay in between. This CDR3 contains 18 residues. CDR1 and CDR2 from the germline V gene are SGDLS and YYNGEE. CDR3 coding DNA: TGTGCCAGCAGCCTCGGGGGGCAGGCCCACTCTGGGGCCAACGTCCTGACTTTC. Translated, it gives CASSLGGQAHSGANVLTF.

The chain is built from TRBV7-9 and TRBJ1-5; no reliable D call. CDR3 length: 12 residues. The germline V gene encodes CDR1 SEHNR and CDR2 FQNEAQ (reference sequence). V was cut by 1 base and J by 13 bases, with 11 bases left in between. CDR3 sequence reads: CASSLEVGRQHF. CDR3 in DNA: TGTGCCAGCAGCTTAGAGGTGGGCCGACAGCATTTT.

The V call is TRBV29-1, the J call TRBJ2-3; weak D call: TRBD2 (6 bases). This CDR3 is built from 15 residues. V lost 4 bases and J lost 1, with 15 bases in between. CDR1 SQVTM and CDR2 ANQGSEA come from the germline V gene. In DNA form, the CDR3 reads TGCAGCGTTGTCGGGAGTGGGGGTGGCACAGATACGCAGTATTTT. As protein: CSVVGSGGGTDTQYF.

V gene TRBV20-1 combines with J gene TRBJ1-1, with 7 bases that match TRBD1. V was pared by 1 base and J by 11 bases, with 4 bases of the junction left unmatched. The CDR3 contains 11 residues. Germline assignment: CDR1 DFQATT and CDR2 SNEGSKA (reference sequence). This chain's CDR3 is CSARGQGMAFF. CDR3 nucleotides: TGCAGTGCTAGAGGACAGGGAATGGCTTTCTTT.

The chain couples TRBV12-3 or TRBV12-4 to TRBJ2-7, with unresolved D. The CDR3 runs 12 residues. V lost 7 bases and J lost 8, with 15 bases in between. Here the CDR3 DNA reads TGTGCCAGCACCGAAACCCTCAACAAGCAGTACTTC. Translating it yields CASTETLNKQYF.

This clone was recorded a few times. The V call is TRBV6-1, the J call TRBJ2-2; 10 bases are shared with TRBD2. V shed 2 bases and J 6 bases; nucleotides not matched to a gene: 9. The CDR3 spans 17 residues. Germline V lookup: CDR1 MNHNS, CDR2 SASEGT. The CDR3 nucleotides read TGTGCCAGCAGTGAAAGAGAGCGGGGGGGCCTCCCCGGGGAGCTGTTTTTT. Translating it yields CASSERERGGLPGELFF.

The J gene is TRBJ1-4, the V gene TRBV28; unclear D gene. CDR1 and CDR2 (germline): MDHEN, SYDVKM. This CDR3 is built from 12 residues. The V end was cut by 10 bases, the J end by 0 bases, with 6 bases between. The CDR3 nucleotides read TGTGCCACTGTTTCAACTAATGAAAAACTGTTTTTT. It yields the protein CATVSTNEKLFF.

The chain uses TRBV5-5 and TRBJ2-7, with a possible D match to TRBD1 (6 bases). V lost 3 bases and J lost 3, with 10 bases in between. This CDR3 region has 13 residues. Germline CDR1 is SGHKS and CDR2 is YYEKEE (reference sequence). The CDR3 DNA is TGTGCCAGCAGCTCAACAGGGAACTACGAGCAGTACTTC. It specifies CASSSTGNYEQYF.

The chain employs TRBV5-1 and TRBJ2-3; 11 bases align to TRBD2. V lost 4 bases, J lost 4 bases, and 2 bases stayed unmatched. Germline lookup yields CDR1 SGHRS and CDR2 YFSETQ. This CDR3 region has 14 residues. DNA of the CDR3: TGCGCCAGCAGCGGGGGACTAGCGGCAGATACGCAGTATTTT. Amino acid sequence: CASSGGLAADTQYF.